These 15 T cell receptor beta chains were all obtained from the same sample, sequenced in a study of blood T cell repertoires in COVID-19. Using immunoSEQ multiplex PCR, the repertoire was profiled, and TCRdb retains in-frame clones only, with some absent. The table has some 210,000 clones, 84% seen once; the top ten hold roughly 8%. Sequenced: peripheral blood. These receptors came from a woman aged 50 to 60 with active or convalescent COVID-19.

J is TRBJ2-1 and V is TRBV30; possibly TRBD1 for D (7 bases). The CDR3 contains 15 residues. In germline, CDR1 is GTSNPN, CDR2 SVGIG (reference sequence). Trimming took 4 bases from V and 6 from J, leaving 19 bases between them. The CDR3 DNA reads TGTGCCTGGACCCCGCCAGGGGGGTTCGGCAATGAGCAGTTCTTC. Its protein product is CAWTPPGGFGNEQFF.

The rearrangement uses TRBV29-1 and TRBJ2-1; perhaps TRBD2 as D (6 bases). The CDR3 loop spans 13 amino acids. Germline lookup yields CDR1 SQVTM and CDR2 ANQGSEA. V was clipped by 7 bases and J by 7 bases, with 17 bases between them. CDR3 in DNA: TGCAGCGCCCGACGGAGGGCGGGGAATGAGCAGTTCTTC. As protein: CSARRRAGNEQFF.

This chain joins TRBV3-1 (or the pseudogene TRBV3-2) and TRBJ1-1; D gene uncertain. V lost 0 bases to trimming and J lost 10 bases, with 18 bases between them. Per the germline V gene, CDR1 is LGHDT and CDR2 is YNNKEL (reference sequence). The CDR3 extends over 15 amino acids. The CDR3 DNA reads TGTGCCAGCAGCCAAGACGAGAGCTTGAGAGGCGCAGCTTTCTTT. This encodes CASSQDESLRGAAFF.

The gene calls are TRBV6-5 and TRBJ2-7, with 11 nucleotides matching TRBD2. The CDR3 runs to 15 residues. Germline V gene sequence: CDR1 MNHEY, CDR2 SVGAGI. The trim removed 0 bases at V and 3 bases at J, leaving 1 base unmatched. The CDR3 coding sequence is TGTGCCAGCAGTTACTCGACTAGCGGGATCTACGAGCAGTACTTC. Residues: CASSYSTSGIYEQYF.

The sample holds a few counts of this clone. This rearrangement joins TRBV28 to TRBJ1-1, with TRBD1 matching over 7 bases. The CDR3 contains 13 residues. V gave up 7 bases and J gave up 4 bases; unmatched junction bases: 6. Germline V gives CDR1 MDHEN, CDR2 SYDVKM. The CDR3 region has the DNA TGTGCCAGCAAGACAGGGCGACGCACTGAAGCTTTCTTT. This gives the protein CASKTGRRTEAFF. Variable domain in full (rest from reference TRBV28 and TRBJ1-1): DVKVTQSSRYLVKRTGEKVFLECVQDMDHENMFWYRQDPGLGLRLIYFSYDVKMKEKGDIPEGYSVSREKKERFSLILESASTNQTSMYLCASKTGRRTEAFFGQGTRLTVV.

This clone has a count of ten or more. The V and J genes are TRBV7-9 and TRBJ1-2; D gene uncertain. The V gene's germline CDR1 is SEHNR and CDR2 FQNEAQ (reference sequence). Trimming removed 5 bases from V and 8 bases from J, with 9 bases in between. This CDR3 region has 11 residues. The CDR3 loop reads CASSPAGGYTF. CDR3 bases: TGTGCCAGCAGCCCGGCGGGGGGCTACACCTTC.

This clone was observed a few times. The chain uses TRBV6-5 and TRBJ2-2; no clear D. Germline CDR1 reads MNHEY; CDR2 reads SVGAGI. The CDR3 loop spans 14 amino acids. V was shortened by 6 bases and J by 6 bases, with 14 bases between the two germline ends. Here the CDR3 DNA reads TGTGCCAGCAGACTCGCCTCGGGTTCCGGGGAGCTGTTTTTT. It translates to CASRLASGSGELFF.

In DNA, the CDR3 is TGCGCCAGCAGAGAGACAGTCTATCAAGAGACCCAGTACTTC. It specifies CASRETVYQETQYF. The chain links TRBV5-1 to TRBJ2-5; tentative D call: TRBD1 (5 bases). Trimming cost V 5 bases and J 2 bases, with 13 bases left between them. This CDR3 has 14 amino acids. Germline CDR1 SGHRS, CDR2 YFSETQ. Combining the CDR3 with reference TRBV5-1 and TRBJ2-5 gives the whole variable domain KAGVTQTPRYLIKTRGQQVTLSCSPISGHRSVSWYQQTPGQGLQFLFEYFSETQRNKGNFPGRFSGRQFSNSRSEMNVSTLELGDSALYLCASRETVYQETQYFGPGTRLLVL.

This chain joins TRBV30 and TRBJ2-3, with 7 nucleotides matching TRBD2. The CDR3 contains 14 residues. CDR1 is GTSNPN, CDR2 SVGIG, per germline (reference sequence). V trimming: 3 bases; J trimming: 0 bases; junction bases outside the gene matches: 3. This chain's CDR3 is CAWREAGSTDTQYF. The DNA of the CDR3 is TGTGCCTGGAGGGAAGCGGGAAGCACAGATACGCAGTATTTT. Based on the CDR3 plus reference TRBV30 and TRBJ2-3, the full variable domain is SQTIHQWPATLVQPVGSPLSLECTVEGTSNPNLYWYRQAAGRGLQLLFYSVGIGQISSEVPQNLSASRPQDRQFILSSKKLLLSDSGFYLCAWREAGSTDTQYFGPGTRLTVL.

The chain links TRBV6-5 to TRBJ2-3; the match to TRBD1 covers 7 bases. Trimming took 6 bases from V and 4 from J; bases not matched to a gene: 10. Germline values: CDR1 MNHEY, CDR2 SVGAGI. The CDR3 spans 15 residues. The CDR3 region has the DNA TGTGCCAGCAGCTCCAGGGGGTGGGGCCCAGATACGCAGTATTTT. It specifies CASSSRGWGPDTQYF.

This rearrangement joins TRBV13 to TRBJ2-1; D is ambiguous. The CDR3 consists of 14 residues. Trimming cost V 5 bases and J 3 bases, with 11 bases left between them. Germline assignment: CDR1 PRHDT and CDR2 FYEKMQ (reference sequence). The CDR3 DNA follows: TGTGCCAGCAGCCAACTCTCTTTCTACAATGAGCAGTTCTTC. It codes for CASSQLSFYNEQFF. Complete variable domain (other parts from reference TRBV13 and TRBJ2-1): AAGVIQSPRHLIKEKRETATLKCYPIPRHDTVYWYQQGPGQDPQFLISFYEKMQSDKGSIPDRFSAQQFSDYHSELNMSSLELGDSALYFCASSQLSFYNEQFFGPGTRLTVL.

The V gene is TRBV28, the J gene TRBJ2-5; 10 nucleotides match TRBD1. V gave up 2 bases and J gave up 3 bases; unmatched junction bases: 6. CDR1 MDHEN and CDR2 SYDVKM come from the germline V gene. The length of the CDR3 is 16 residues. CDR3 sequence reads: CASSLPPGTGEETQYF. Written as DNA, the CDR3 is TGTGCCAGCAGTTTACCCCCCGGGACAGGGGAAGAGACCCAGTACTTC.

This clone appeared a single time. Here the CDR3 reads CASSLLQNFNSPLHF. The CDR3 DNA follows: TGTGCCAGCAGCTTATTACAGAATTTTAATTCACCCCTCCACTTT. V and J are TRBV7-2 and TRBJ1-6; no reliable D call. V lost 2 bases and J 6 bases, leaving 11 bases between the germline ends. The germline gives CDR1 SGHTA, CDR2 FQGNSA. The CDR3 has 15 residues.

The rearrangement uses TRBV7-9 and TRBJ1-1; D is unclear. The germline V gene has CDR1 SEHNR and CDR2 FQNEAQ (reference sequence). This CDR3 contains 13 residues. The V and J ends lost 4 bases and 4 bases respectively, with 10 bases between them. CDR3 nucleotides: TGTGCCAGCAGCTCCCAAATAGCCACTGAAGCTTTCTTT. Translating gives CASSSQIATEAFF.

The V call is TRBV11-2, the J call TRBJ1-5; TRBD1 aligns across 7 bases. V shed 5 bases and J 0 bases; nucleotides not matched to a gene: 4. CDR1 is SGHAT and CDR2 is FQNNGV in the germline V gene. This CDR3 contains 15 residues. This chain's CDR3 is CASSAGQTSNQPQHF. For the CDR3, the DNA is TGTGCCAGCAGCGCGGGACAGACTAGCAATCAGCCCCAGCATTTT.